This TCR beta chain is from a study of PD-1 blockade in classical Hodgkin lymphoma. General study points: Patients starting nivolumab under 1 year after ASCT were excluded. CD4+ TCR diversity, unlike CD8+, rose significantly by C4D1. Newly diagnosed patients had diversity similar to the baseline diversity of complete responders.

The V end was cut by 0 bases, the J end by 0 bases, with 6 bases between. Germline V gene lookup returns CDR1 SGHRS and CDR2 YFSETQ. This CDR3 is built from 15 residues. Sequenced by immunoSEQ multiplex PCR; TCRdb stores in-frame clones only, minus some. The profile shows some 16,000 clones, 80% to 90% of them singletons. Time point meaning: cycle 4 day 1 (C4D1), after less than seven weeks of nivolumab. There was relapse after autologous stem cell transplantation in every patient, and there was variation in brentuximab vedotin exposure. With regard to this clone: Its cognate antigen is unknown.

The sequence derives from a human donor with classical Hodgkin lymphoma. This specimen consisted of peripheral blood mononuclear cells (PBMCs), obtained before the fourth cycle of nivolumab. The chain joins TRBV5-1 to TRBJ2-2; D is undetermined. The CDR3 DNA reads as TGCGCCAGCAGCTTGGGGGCAACGAACACCGGGGAGCTGTTTTTT. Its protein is CASSLGATNTGELFF.